This passage covers 14 T cell receptor beta chains from one sample sequenced in a study of T cells in women clearing cervical HPV infection. Produced via immunoSEQ multiplex PCR; TCRdb's table is partial and in-frame only. The repertoire shows tens of thousands of clones; the top ten hold 7.6%. Specimen: blood buffy coat. The receptors here all came from a woman between 18 and 70 years old with a cervical HPV16 infection that either progressed to CIN3+ or cleared (not recorded which).

In regard to this clone: The observed sequence ends 3 residues before the CDR3 terminus, with the missing tail filled in from the germline J gene. The V gene is TRBV19, the J gene TRBJ1-2, with 7 bases that match TRBD1. J lost 2 bases, V lost 5 bases, and 8 bases had no gene match. Germline V gene data show CDR1 as LNHDA and CDR2 as SQIVND (reference sequence). The CDR3 runs 15 residues. The CDR3 bases that were read are TGTGCCAGTAGTGTTGGCCAGGGACAGAACTATGGC. It translates to CASSVGQGQNYG. The full CDR3 protein is CASSVGQGQNYGYTF.

Worth noting for this clone: From the germline J gene comes the end of the CDR3, since the read stops 3 residues before it. The genes are TRBV20-1 and TRBJ1-5; 8 bases match TRBD1. Unmatched junction bases numbered 7, after V lost 4 bases and J lost 2 bases. Germline V lookup: CDR1 DFQATT, CDR2 SNEGSKA (reference sequence). This CDR3 is 15 amino acids long. The CDR3 bases that were read are TGCAGTGCTACCCGACAGGGGAAGGGCAATCAGCCC. Amino acids: CSATRQGKGNQP. From start to end, the CDR3 is CSATRQGKGNQPQHF.

Regarding this clone: The read ends 3 residues before the CDR3 terminus; that terminus is restored from the germline J gene. The V gene is TRBV2, the J gene TRBJ1-1, with a weak D call TRBD1 (5 bases). Trimming cost V 6 bases and J 6 bases, with 20 bases left between them. Germline V lookup: CDR1 SNHLY, CDR2 FYNNEI. This CDR3 is built from 15 residues. The CDR3 region is CASRTPKGRMAEAFF. The part of the CDR3 DNA that was read is TGTGCCAGCAGGACCCCGAAGGGGCGGATGGCTGAA.

In regard to this clone: Read data end 3 residues before the CDR3 end; the end is taken from the germline J gene. V gene TRBV5-1 combines with J gene TRBJ2-1; 12 nucleotides agree with TRBD2. V shed 4 bases, J shed 4 bases, and the junction held 3 bases outside the gene matches. Germline V gene sequence: CDR1 SGHRS, CDR2 YFSETQ. CDR3 length equals 15 residues. Here the CDR3 reads CASSKTSGGYNEQFF. The sequenced part of the CDR3 DNA is TGCGCCAGCAGCAAAACTAGCGGGGGGTACAATGAG.

A word on this clone: The read stops 3 residues short of the end of the CDR3; the missing end is completed from the germline J gene. The sample contains more than one DNA sequence encoding this CDR3. V and J are TRBV28 and TRBJ1-4; D not resolved. Looked up from germline, CDR1 is MDHEN and CDR2 is SYDVKM. Deletions cut 2 bases from V and 0 bases from J, with 4 bases between. The CDR3 length is 14 residues. The CDR3 here is CASSLQATNEKLFF. The covered CDR3 bases are TGTGCCAGCAGTTTACAGGCAACTAATGAAAAA.

With regard to this clone: Sequencing ends 3 residues short of the CDR3 end; the germline J gene provides the rest. The J gene is TRBJ2-3, the V gene TRBV5-1; 14 nucleotides align to TRBD2. V lost 3 bases and J lost 3; bases outside the gene matches: 12. The CDR3 is 19 amino acids. Per the germline V gene, CDR1 is SGHRS and CDR2 is YFSETQ. The CDR3 is CASSSGPRGLAGETDTQYF. The part of the CDR3 DNA that was read is TGCGCCAGCAGCTCCGGACCCAGGGGACTAGCGGGAGAGACAGATACG. Combining the CDR3 with reference TRBV5-1 and TRBJ2-3 gives the whole variable domain KAGVTQTPRYLIKTRGQQVTLSCSPISGHRSVSWYQQTPGQGLQFLFEYFSETQRNKGNFPGRFSGRQFSNSRSEMNVSTLELGDSALYLCASSSGPRGLAGETDTQYFGPGTRLTVL.

Notes on this clone: The sequence runs out 3 residues before the end of the CDR3; the remainder is reconstructed from the germline J gene. At the DNA level, this CDR3 is encoded by other sequences in the same sample as well. The J gene is TRBJ1-6, the V gene TRBV7-9, with a tentative D call TRBD1 (5 bases). The CDR3 totals 15 residues. Germline V gene data show CDR1 as SEHNR and CDR2 as FQNEAQ (reference sequence). The V gene lost 2 bases and the J gene lost 5 bases, with 10 bases spanning the gap. The CDR3 sequence: CASSLRTGDNSPLHF. The part of the CDR3 DNA that was read is TGTGCCAGCAGCTTAAGGACGGGGGATAATTCACCC.

The CDR3 DNA, read in part, is TGTGCCAGCACCTTGGCCGTGAGAACTGAA. Translation: CASTLAVRTE. The entire CDR3 is CASTLAVRTEAFF. The chain employs TRBV2 and TRBJ1-1; no definite D call. The CDR3 end falls 3 residues outside the read, so it is completed with the germline J gene. The V and J ends lost 7 bases and 5 bases respectively, with 14 bases between them. Germline-derived CDR1 and CDR2 are SNHLY and FYNNEI. The length of the CDR3 is 13 residues.

Turning to this clone: The CDR3 extends 3 residues past the end of the read, so its final part is completed from the germline J gene. This chain links TRBV20-1 with TRBJ2-1, with unresolved D. Germline lookup yields CDR1 DFQATT and CDR2 SNEGSKA (reference sequence). The CDR3 length is 12 residues. V shed 6 bases and J shed 6 bases, with 12 bases lying between them. CDR3 residues: CSADSGPNEQFF. Incomplete CDR3 DNA: TGCAGTGCCGACTCCGGCCCCAATGAG.

A remark on this clone: From the germline J gene comes the end of the CDR3, since the read stops 3 residues before it. This chain joins TRBV19 and TRBJ1-2; possible D gene TRBD1, 6 bases. The V and J ends lost 5 bases and 3 bases respectively, with 13 bases between them. Germline V gene lookup returns CDR1 LNHDA and CDR2 SQIVND (reference sequence). The CDR3 is 14 amino acids. CDR3 bases read: TGTGCCAGTAGTGCGGCGGGACAAGACTATGGC. Translation gives CASSAAGQDYG. The full CDR3 protein is CASSAAGQDYGYTF.

In regard to this clone: The read terminates 3 residues ahead of where the CDR3 ends, so the germline J gene completes it. V gene TRBV4-1 combines with J gene TRBJ2-1; D gene ambiguous. The germline V gene has CDR1 MGHRA and CDR2 YSYEKL. Trimming removed 1 base at V and 6 bases at J, with 10 bases between. CDR3 length: 14 amino acids. CDR3 in amino acids: CASSQGISPNEQFF. The part of the CDR3 DNA that was read is TGCGCCAGCAGCCAAGGTATCTCTCCCAATGAG.

Turning to this clone: The sequence runs out 3 residues before the end of the CDR3; the remainder is reconstructed from the germline J gene. The rearrangement joins TRBV6-2 or TRBV6-3 to TRBJ2-7; 9 bases agree with TRBD2. J was trimmed by 1 base and V by 4 bases; bases with no gene match: 5. The CDR3 runs to 15 residues. CDR1 is MNHEY and CDR2 is SVGEGT in the germline V gene. The covered CDR3 bases are TGTGCCAGCAGTTCGATTACTAGCGGGTCCTACGAG. It codes for CASSSITSGSYE. The full CDR3 is CASSSITSGSYEQYF.

As concerns this clone: The read gets to within 3 residues of the CDR3 end, and the germline J gene fills in the rest. This sequence joins TRBV4-1 and TRBJ1-5; D uncertain. This CDR3 spans 16 amino acids. The V end was cut by 1 base, the J end by 5 bases, with 15 bases between. Germline V gene lookup returns CDR1 MGHRA and CDR2 YSYEKL. The CDR3 loop reads CASSQGAGRQDQPQHF. The sequenced part of the CDR3 DNA is TGCGCCAGCAGCCAAGGGGCAGGTCGTCAAGATCAGCCC.

Of note for this clone: The read terminates 3 residues ahead of where the CDR3 ends, so the germline J gene completes it. The rearrangement links TRBV7-6 to TRBJ1-2; weak D call: TRBD1 (5 bases). This CDR3 has 14 residues. Germline CDR1 and CDR2: SGHVS and FNYEAQ. Trimming shortened V by 1 base and J by 6 bases, and 12 bases separated the two germline ends. Partial CDR3 DNA: TGTGCCAGCAGCTTAGTTTCGGGGGGGGATGGC. Translated, it gives CASSLVSGGDG. The entire CDR3 protein reads CASSLVSGGDGYTF. Full variable domain (rest looked up from reference TRBV7-6 and TRBJ1-2): GAGVSQSPRYKVTKRGQDVALRCDPISGHVSLYWYRQALGQGPEFLTYFNYEAQQDKSGLPNDRFSAERPEGSISTLTIQRTEQRDSAMYRCASSLVSGGDGYTFGSGTRLTVV.